Listed below are T cell receptor beta chains from one sample, sequenced in a study of shared clonotypes between healthy human individuals. Sequenced by immunoSEQ multiplex PCR; TCRdb stores in-frame clones only, minus some. The table has around 700,000 clones, around 73% seen once. The sample taken for sequencing was memory CD4+ T cells sorted from blood. Receptors originate from a woman aged 25 to 45 in good health. Both conserved end residues are part of each CDR3. Fields, in order: V gene, D gene, J gene, clone size, CDR3 DNA, CDR3 protein. The D gene is left open where the match is weak. A row's size may be missing; if present it is once, few, many or a size class.

>TRBV28|NA|TRBJ1-1|NA
TGTGCCAGCGATTCCCAGGGAAAGGAGACCACTGAAGCTTTCTTT
CASDSQGKETTEAFF
>TRBV7-8|NA|TRBJ1-5|NA
TGTGCCAGCAGCTTAGACGGGAAGAGCAATCAGCCCCAGCATTTT
CASSLDGKSNQPQHF
>TRBV25-1|NA|TRBJ2-3|NA
TGTGCCAGCAGGGGCGGCAGGGGTCCCCAGCGGATCACAGATACGCAGTATTTT
CASRGGRGPQRITDTQYF
>TRBV18|NA|TRBJ2-7|NA
TGTGCCACCACAAAGGACAGTAGCTCCTACGAGCAGTACTTC
CATTKDSSSYEQYF
>TRBV5-4|TRBD2|TRBJ2-5|NA
TGTGCCAGCAGCGGGGGACTAGCGGGACGGCAAGAGACCCAGTACTTC
CASSGGLAGRQETQYF
>TRBV7-6|TRBD2|TRBJ2-3|NA
TGTGCCAGCAGCCTCGCACCACGGGAGGGGACGCAGTATTTT
CASSLAPREGTQYF
>TRBV4-2|NA|TRBJ1-4|NA
TGTGCCAGCAGCCAAGCCCGAAGGCCTGAAAAACTGTTTTTT
CASSQARRPEKLFF
>TRBV7-8|NA|TRBJ2-3|NA
TGTGCCAGCAGCTTACTTTCTGGGGAAACCCTCAAAGATACGCAGTATTTT
CASSLLSGETLKDTQYF
>TRBV18|NA|TRBJ1-1|NA
TGTGCCAGCTCCCCAGGCTTGCTGGCGGACACTGAAGCTTTCTTT
CASSPGLLADTEAFF
>TRBV5-1|NA|TRBJ2-1|once
TGCGCCAGCAGCCCATCATACAATGAGCAGTTCTTC
CASSPSYNEQFF
>TRBV9|NA|TRBJ1-1|many
TGTGCCAGCAGGGCCGGGACGAGTGCGACTGAAGCTTTCTTT
CASRAGTSATEAFF
>TRBV11-2|NA|TRBJ2-5|NA
TGTGCCAGCAGCTTAGACAGGGTCGGTGCAGAGACCCAGTACTTC
CASSLDRVGAETQYF
>TRBV30|NA|TRBJ1-6|NA
TGTGCCTGGGGGCAGGACTATAATTCACCCCTCCACTTT
CAWGQDYNSPLHF
>TRBV2|NA|TRBJ1-4|few
TGTGCCAGCAGGACACAGGGCCCGGCTAATGAAAAACTGTTTTTT
CASRTQGPANEKLFF
>TRBV27|TRBD1|TRBJ2-7|NA
TGTGCCAGCAGTCCGACAGGGGTCGAGCAGTACTTC
CASSPTGVEQYF
>TRBV27|TRBD2|TRBJ2-7|NA
TGTGCCAGCAGATCCGCCGGGACTAGCGGGAGCTACGAGCAGTACTTC
CASRSAGTSGSYEQYF
>TRBV2|NA|TRBJ2-7|NA
TGTGCCAGCAGGGCTGGGGGCGCCGAGCAGTACTTC
CASRAGGAEQYF
>TRBV6-6|NA|TRBJ2-5|NA
TGTGCCAGCAGTTACTCTGCCCGCCAAGAGACCCAGTACTTC
CASSYSARQETQYF
>TRBV6-1|NA|TRBJ1-3|NA
TGTGCCAGCAGTGAGGACAGCGGCTCTGGAAACACCATATATTTT
CASSEDSGSGNTIYF
>TRBV5-1|NA|TRBJ1-1|NA
TGCGCCAGCAGCCCCCTTTTGGACAGTTCTGAAGCTTTCTTT
CASSPLLDSSEAFF
>TRBV11-2|TRBD1|TRBJ1-4|few
TGTGCCAGCAGTTCTCGACAGGGTAATGACAAACTGTTTTTT
CASSSRQGNDKLFF
>TRBV5-1|NA|TRBJ2-3|NA
TGCGCCAGCAGCCTACAGCCAGATACGCAGTATTTT
CASSLQPDTQYF
>TRBV5-1|TRBD1|TRBJ2-2|few
TGCGCCAGCAGCTGGACAGGAACCACCGGGGAGCTGTTTTTT
CASSWTGTTGELFF
>TRBV7-8|NA|TRBJ1-5|NA
TGTGCCAGCAGCTCATCAGGGGCTTATCAGCCCCAGCATTTT
CASSSSGAYQPQHF
>TRBV10-3|NA|TRBJ2-5|NA
TGTGCCACAAGACCCTGTGACGACTTC
CATRPCDDF
>TRBV4-1|TRBD1|TRBJ1-3|few
TGCGCCAGCAGCCAACCCTGGGGACAGTCGAGCTCTGGAAACACCATATATTTT
CASSQPWGQSSSGNTIYF
>TRBV2|TRBD1|TRBJ1-5|NA
TGTGCCAGCAGATTATCCGGGACAGGGGATGGTCAGCCCCAGCATTTT
CASRLSGTGDGQPQHF
>TRBV6-5|NA|TRBJ2-3|NA
TGTGCCAGCAGTTACTCGGGGGAGCAGTCAGATACGCAGTATTTT
CASSYSGEQSDTQYF
>TRBV6-1|NA|TRBJ2-7|NA
TGTGCTCGAACGACGGCAGAATCCTTCGAGCAGTACTTC
CARTTAESFEQYF
>TRBV2|NA|TRBJ1-2|few
TGTGCCAGCACTATTACATCTTTCTATGGCTACACCTTC
CASTITSFYGYTF
>TRBV18|NA|TRBJ2-7|NA
TGTGCCAGCTCACCACCAAATGGTGAAGAGCAGTACTTC
CASSPPNGEEQYF
>TRBV7-9|NA|TRBJ1-2|NA
TGTGCCAGCAGCTTAGGAGGAGTCGAGAGTGGTGGCTACACCTTC
CASSLGGVESGGYTF
>TRBV19|TRBD2|TRBJ2-6|NA
TGTGCCAGTAGTAGGAGGAGCGGGACTTCCTTCTCTGGGGCCAACGTCCTGACTTTC
CASSRRSGTSFSGANVLTF
>TRBV28|NA|TRBJ1-5|NA
TGTGCCAGCACCCAAGGCGGGTTTAATCAGCCCCAGCATTTT
CASTQGGFNQPQHF
>TRBV4-1|NA|TRBJ2-1|NA
TGCGCCAGCAGCCAAGCCCCTAGCGTGTGGGGCAATGAGCAGTTCTTC
CASSQAPSVWGNEQFF
>TRBV28|NA|TRBJ1-1|NA
TGTGCCACCCAGGGACAAACGAACACTGAAGCTTTCTTT
CATQGQTNTEAFF
>TRBV5-8|NA|TRBJ1-3|few
TGTGCCAGCAGCTCTTTGAATGGAAACACCATATATTTT
CASSSLNGNTIYF
>TRBV5-5|NA|TRBJ1-3|NA
TGTGCCAGCAGCTTTAAGTGGCAGCCTGGAAACACCATATATTTT
CASSFKWQPGNTIYF
>TRBV5-1|TRBD2|TRBJ2-7|few
TGCGCCAGCAGCTTGGATTTTTCTAGCGGGAGTGGCGAGCAGTACTTC
CASSLDFSSGSGEQYF
>TRBV7-2|NA|TRBJ1-3|NA
TGTGCCAGCAGCTTATCGGACTTCTCTGGAAACACCATATATTTT
CASSLSDFSGNTIYF
>TRBV6-1|NA|TRBJ1-5|NA
TGTGCCAGCAGAGGCTTTAGTCAGCCCCAGCATTTT
CASRGFSQPQHF
>TRBV30|TRBD1|TRBJ1-1|NA
TGTGCCCGTCCCGGGACAGGGTTCGCGGAGGAAGCTTTCTTT
CARPGTGFAEEAFF
>TRBV28|TRBD1|TRBJ2-5|NA
TGTGCCAGCAGTTTATCCGCCAGGGGGCGAGAGACCCAGTACTTC
CASSLSARGRETQYF
>TRBV4-1|NA|TRBJ2-7|NA
TGCGCCAGCAGCCAAGCCGGGGGCACTAGCGAAATCTCCTACGAGCAGTACTTC
CASSQAGGTSEISYEQYF
>TRBV5-1|NA|TRBJ1-1|NA
TGCGCCAGCAGCTCTAGGACAGCGAACACTGAAGCTTTCTTT
CASSSRTANTEAFF